This TCR beta chain was obtained from a study of T cell repertoires in cytomegalovirus infection. Study details: Matching HLA type, along with CMV infection, was indicated by public TCR beta signatures.

This clonotype was counted a few times. What it binds is unknown. TCRdb fed the reads into MiXCR, producing one record per CDR3 protein. In the table there are about 680,000 distinct CDR3 sequences, more than 20% of which are singletons. Findings and caveats of the study: Dominant in the ex vivo response were TCR beta clonotypes restricted by HLA-C and specific for CMV. Public TCR beta family frequency separated CMV-and-HLA carriers, including in an independent cohort.

Sequencing input: CD8+ T cells from PBMCs. The TCR originated in a human donor in good health (CMV status not recorded). Some clones in this sample may be carry-over from other donors' samples.

The DNA of the CDR3 is TGTGCCAGCAGCTTAGAACATAGCAATCAGCCCCAGCATTTT. It encodes CASSLEHSNQPQHF. The J gene is TRBJ1-5, the V gene TRBV7-9; the D is unclear. The germline V gene encodes CDR1 SEHNR and CDR2 FQNEAQ (reference sequence). Trimming pared 1 base from V and 0 bases from J, leaving 4 bases between. The CDR3 sequence is 14 residues long.